This T cell receptor beta chain came from a study of T-cell memory formation after mild COVID-19. TCRdb recomputed calls from the 5' RACE reads with MiXCR, one row per CDR3 protein. The sample records 450,000 or so distinct CDR3 sequences, 20% being singletons. This clonotype was observed a handful of times. Sequenced material: PBMCs or a T cell subset sorted from them (not recorded which). This clonotype was obtained from an adult woman who had mild COVID-19 (a few samples of this study predate the infection). Cell type and time point are not known.

The DNA of the CDR3 is TGTGCCAGCAGTGGTAATGCAGGGAGCGGTAATCAGCCCCAGCATTTT. This sequence encodes CASSGNAGSGNQPQHF. V is TRBV6-1 and J is TRBJ1-5; TRBD1 might be the D (5 bases). CDR1 and CDR2 from the germline V gene are MNHNS and SASEGT. Trimming took off 4 bases at V and 4 bases at J, with 17 bases between the two ends. The CDR3 consists of 16 residues.